This T cell receptor (beta chain) was identified during a study of blood T cell repertoires in COVID-19. Germline V gene data show CDR1 as WSHSY and CDR2 as SAAADI. The CDR3 contains 15 residues. The V gene lost 0 bases and the J gene lost 9 bases, with 15 bases spanning the gap. Here immunoSEQ multiplex PCR was the method, and the copy in TCRdb shows in-frame clones only, minus some. The table lists 200,000 to 300,000 clones, around 90% of them singletons. This TCR came from a man younger than 45 with COVID-19, enrolled during active disease. The sequenced sample consisted of peripheral blood. The rearrangement links TRBV10-2 to TRBJ1-5; D gene unclear. The CDR3 protein is CASSESTRTERPQHF. The CDR3 DNA reads TGCGCCAGCAGTGAGTCGACACGGACTGAACGGCCCCAGCATTTT.